Listed below are T cell receptor beta chains from one sample, sequenced in a study of OX40 agonist ivuxolimab in advanced cancers. Libraries were prepared by immunoSEQ multiplex PCR; TCRdb keeps only in-frame clonotypes and omits some of them. Of some 44,000 clones in the sample, approximately 86% were seen once. The sequences come from CD4+ or CD8+ T cells sorted from blood, collected in a trial of the OX40 agonist ivuxolimab. The receptors come from an adult with an advanced solid tumor such as melanoma, head and neck, liver or kidney cancer. Both conserved end residues are part of each CDR3. D genes are given only for firm matches. A clone size is listed for some rows: how often the clone was seen (once, few, many), or a class if it is expanded.

d_gene: -
abundance: -
v_gene: TRBV6-5
j_gene: TRBJ1-2
CDR3aa: CATGSAGGYTF
CDR3nt: TGTGCCACAGGGAGCGCTGGCGGCTACACCTTC

d_gene: TRBD2
abundance: once
v_gene: TRBV10-3
j_gene: TRBJ2-4
CDR3aa: CAISSSSGGANGNIQYF
CDR3nt: TGTGCCATCAGCTCGTCTAGCGGGGGGGCTAATGGAAACATTCAGTACTTC

d_gene: -
abundance: -
v_gene: TRBV7-6
j_gene: TRBJ2-1
CDR3aa: CASSLGTGRNEQFF
CDR3nt: TGTGCCAGCAGCTTAGGGACGGGACGCAATGAGCAGTTCTTC

d_gene: TRBD2
abundance: -
v_gene: TRBV28
j_gene: TRBJ2-1
CDR3aa: CASRGTSGNNEQFF
CDR3nt: TGTGCCAGCAGGGGGACTAGCGGGAACAATGAGCAGTTCTTC

d_gene: -
abundance: -
v_gene: TRBV11-3
j_gene: TRBJ2-2
CDR3aa: CASSSYRGELFF
CDR3nt: TGTGCCAGCAGCTCATATAGAGGGGAGCTGTTTTTT

d_gene: -
abundance: -
v_gene: TRBV14
j_gene: TRBJ1-1
CDR3aa: CASSPTGGSEAFF
CDR3nt: TGTGCCAGCAGTCCGACGGGGGGCTCTGAAGCTTTCTTT

d_gene: TRBD2
abundance: -
v_gene: TRBV5-6
j_gene: TRBJ2-7
CDR3aa: CASSFLSGRRGAYEQYF
CDR3nt: TGTGCCAGCAGCTTCTTAAGTGGTCGGCGGGGGGCCTACGAGCAGTACTTC

d_gene: -
abundance: -
v_gene: TRBV30
j_gene: TRBJ2-6
CDR3aa: CAWSVQNSPLTF
CDR3nt: TGTGCCTGGAGTGTACAGAACTCCCCTCTGACTTTC

d_gene: TRBD1
abundance: -
v_gene: TRBV7-2
j_gene: TRBJ2-2
CDR3aa: CASSLNRGLTGELFF
CDR3nt: TGTGCCAGCAGCTTAAACAGGGGGCTCACCGGGGAGCTGTTTTTT

d_gene: TRBD1
abundance: -
v_gene: TRBV6-6
j_gene: TRBJ1-5
CDR3aa: CASKGTGGTQPQHF
CDR3nt: TGTGCCAGCAAAGGGACAGGGGGCACTCAGCCCCAGCATTTT

d_gene: -
abundance: -
v_gene: TRBV28
j_gene: TRBJ2-5
CDR3aa: CASRTYRVQETQYF
CDR3nt: TGTGCCAGCAGGACATACAGGGTCCAAGAGACCCAGTACTTC

d_gene: -
abundance: -
v_gene: TRBV20-1
j_gene: TRBJ2-1
CDR3aa: CSALPRNEQFF
CDR3nt: TGCAGTGCTCTCCCTCGCAATGAGCAGTTCTTC

d_gene: -
abundance: -
v_gene: TRBV6-1
j_gene: TRBJ1-1
CDR3aa: CASSLQGSGTEAFF
CDR3nt: TGTGCCAGCAGTTTACAGGGAAGTGGCACTGAAGCTTTCTTT

d_gene: -
abundance: -
v_gene: TRBV27
j_gene: TRBJ1-2
CDR3aa: CASSLSGHYGYTF
CDR3nt: TGTGCCAGCAGTTTATCTGGGCACTATGGCTACACCTTC

d_gene: TRBD1
abundance: -
v_gene: TRBV15
j_gene: TRBJ1-2
CDR3aa: CATSRDLDRGRGYTF
CDR3nt: TGTGCCACCAGCAGAGACCTAGACAGGGGTCGTGGCTACACCTTC

d_gene: -
abundance: -
v_gene: TRBV30
j_gene: TRBJ2-7
CDR3aa: CAWSPGLGLEQYF
CDR3nt: TGTGCCTGGAGTCCTGGGTTGGGTCTCGAGCAGTACTTC

d_gene: -
abundance: -
v_gene: TRBV5-1
j_gene: TRBJ2-3
CDR3aa: CASSLDIGPTRGDTQYF
CDR3nt: TGCGCCAGCAGCTTGGACATCGGCCCTACTAGGGGAGATACGCAGTATTTT

d_gene: -
abundance: -
v_gene: TRBV6-6
j_gene: TRBJ1-5
CDR3aa: CASSYGGTAERPQHF
CDR3nt: TGTGCCAGCAGTTACGGTGGCACGGCCGAGCGGCCCCAGCATTTT

d_gene: TRBD2
abundance: -
v_gene: TRBV5-6
j_gene: TRBJ2-7
CDR3aa: CASSFGRSSYEQYF
CDR3nt: TGTGCCAGCAGCTTCGGGAGGAGCTCCTACGAGCAGTACTTC

d_gene: -
abundance: -
v_gene: TRBV21-1
j_gene: TRBJ2-2
CDR3aa: CASSRGQNTGELFF
CDR3nt: TGTGCCAGCAGCAGGGGACAGAACACCGGGGAGCTGTTTTTT

d_gene: TRBD1
abundance: -
v_gene: TRBV6-5
j_gene: TRBJ1-1
CDR3aa: CASTRQGAGTEAFF
CDR3nt: TGTGCCAGCACCCGACAGGGGGCCGGGACTGAAGCTTTCTTT

d_gene: TRBD1
abundance: -
v_gene: TRBV6-6
j_gene: TRBJ1-1
CDR3aa: CASKGQWNTEAFF
CDR3nt: TGTGCCAGCAAGGGACAGTGGAACACTGAAGCTTTCTTT

d_gene: -
abundance: -
v_gene: TRBV28
j_gene: TRBJ1-6
CDR3aa: CASTSLSGGGSPLHF
CDR3nt: TGTGCCAGCACCTCCCTCTCCGGGGGTGGGTCACCCCTCCACTTT

d_gene: -
abundance: -
v_gene: TRBV19
j_gene: TRBJ1-2
CDR3aa: CASSIDVSRNYGYTF
CDR3nt: TGTGCCAGTAGTATAGATGTAAGTCGCAACTATGGCTACACCTTC

d_gene: -
abundance: few
v_gene: TRBV2
j_gene: TRBJ1-2
CDR3aa: CASSTQGAGGYTF
CDR3nt: TGTGCCAGCAGTACCCAGGGCGCGGGGGGCTACACCTTC

d_gene: -
abundance: once
v_gene: TRBV28
j_gene: TRBJ2-2
CDR3aa: CASSLDSARGELFF
CDR3nt: TGTGCCAGCAGTTTGGACAGTGCTCGCGGGGAGCTGTTTTTT

d_gene: -
abundance: -
v_gene: TRBV5-1
j_gene: TRBJ1-5
CDR3aa: CASSPDGSNQPQHF
CDR3nt: TGCGCCAGCAGCCCCGACGGTAGCAATCAGCCCCAGCATTTT

d_gene: -
abundance: -
v_gene: TRBV11-2
j_gene: TRBJ2-5
CDR3aa: CASTRDFAETQYF
CDR3nt: TGTGCCAGCACCCGGGACTTCGCAGAGACCCAGTACTTC

d_gene: -
abundance: -
v_gene: TRBV7-3
j_gene: TRBJ1-1
CDR3aa: CASSLVGGHTEAFF
CDR3nt: TGTGCCAGCAGCTTAGTTGGGGGCCACACTGAAGCTTTCTTT

d_gene: TRBD1
abundance: -
v_gene: TRBV4-1
j_gene: TRBJ1-2
CDR3aa: CASSQDWARGPVGYTF
CDR3nt: TGCGCCAGCAGCCAAGATTGGGCCAGGGGGCCAGTTGGCTACACCTTC

d_gene: TRBD2
abundance: -
v_gene: TRBV2
j_gene: TRBJ2-5
CDR3aa: CASSETSGRVAETQYF
CDR3nt: TGTGCCAGCAGTGAAACGAGCGGGAGAGTTGCAGAGACCCAGTACTTC

d_gene: TRBD1
abundance: -
v_gene: TRBV4-1
j_gene: TRBJ2-2
CDR3aa: CASSQTPGGQANTGELFF
CDR3nt: TGCGCCAGCAGCCAGACCCCCGGGGGACAGGCGAACACCGGGGAGCTGTTTTTT

d_gene: TRBD2
abundance: -
v_gene: TRBV7-8
j_gene: TRBJ2-7
CDR3aa: CASSFNSGRVEQYF
CDR3nt: TGTGCCAGCAGCTTTAATAGCGGGAGAGTAGAGCAGTACTTC

d_gene: -
abundance: -
v_gene: TRBV5-4
j_gene: TRBJ2-7
CDR3aa: CASSGGPAVIYEQYF
CDR3nt: TGTGCCAGCAGTGGGGGCCCGGCGGTAATCTACGAGCAGTACTTC

d_gene: TRBD1
abundance: -
v_gene: TRBV2
j_gene: TRBJ2-1
CDR3aa: CASNLSRDRGPNEQFF
CDR3nt: TGTGCCAGCAACCTAAGCAGGGACAGGGGGCCGAATGAGCAGTTCTTC

d_gene: TRBD2
abundance: -
v_gene: TRBV18
j_gene: TRBJ2-5
CDR3aa: CASSRTQTSGEQETQYF
CDR3nt: TGTGCCAGCTCACGGACCCAGACTAGCGGGGAGCAAGAGACCCAGTACTTC

d_gene: -
abundance: -
v_gene: TRBV16
j_gene: TRBJ1-6
CDR3aa: CASSQWAEGVSPLHF
CDR3nt: TGTGCCAGCAGCCAATGGGCGGAAGGGGTTTCACCCCTCCACTTT

d_gene: -
abundance: -
v_gene: TRBV7-3
j_gene: TRBJ2-7
CDR3aa: CASSQQADDYEQYF
CDR3nt: TGTGCCAGCAGCCAACAGGCGGATGACTACGAGCAGTACTTC

d_gene: -
abundance: -
v_gene: TRBV5-6
j_gene: TRBJ2-3
CDR3aa: CASSLMTNFLDTQYF
CDR3nt: TGTGCCAGCAGCTTGATGACAAATTTTTTGGATACGCAGTATTTT

d_gene: -
abundance: -
v_gene: TRBV2
j_gene: TRBJ1-3
CDR3aa: CASKGGSGNTIYF
CDR3nt: TGTGCCAGCAAGGGCGGCTCTGGAAACACCATATATTTT

d_gene: TRBD1
abundance: -
v_gene: TRBV18
j_gene: TRBJ2-3
CDR3aa: CASSPGQGIADTQYF
CDR3nt: TGTGCCAGCTCACCTGGACAGGGGATCGCAGATACGCAGTATTTT

d_gene: TRBD1
abundance: -
v_gene: TRBV13
j_gene: TRBJ2-1
CDR3aa: CASSLEYRGEQFF
CDR3nt: TGTGCCAGCAGTTTAGAGTACAGGGGTGAGCAGTTCTTC

d_gene: -
abundance: once
v_gene: TRBV2
j_gene: TRBJ1-2
CDR3aa: CASSETRGHGYTF
CDR3nt: TGTGCCAGCAGTGAAACGAGGGGCCATGGCTACACCTTC

d_gene: TRBD1
abundance: -
v_gene: TRBV5-1
j_gene: TRBJ1-2
CDR3aa: CASSPGTGEGYTF
CDR3nt: TGCGCCAGCAGCCCTGGGACAGGCGAAGGCTACACCTTC

d_gene: TRBD1
abundance: once
v_gene: TRBV6-5
j_gene: TRBJ1-1
CDR3aa: CASSRQGGTEAFF
CDR3nt: TGTGCCAGCAGCCGACAGGGAGGCACTGAAGCTTTCTTT

d_gene: TRBD2
abundance: -
v_gene: TRBV7-6
j_gene: TRBJ2-5
CDR3aa: CASSLASGGPSETQYF
CDR3nt: TGTGCCAGCAGCTTAGCGTCGGGGGGGCCCTCGGAGACCCAGTACTTC

d_gene: TRBD2
abundance: -
v_gene: TRBV7-3
j_gene: TRBJ2-7
CDR3aa: CASSAGGGSEQYF
CDR3nt: TGTGCCAGCAGCGCGGGCGGGGGGAGCGAGCAGTACTTC

d_gene: -
abundance: -
v_gene: TRBV2
j_gene: TRBJ2-5
CDR3aa: CASKVRGEVVETQYF
CDR3nt: TGTGCCAGCAAGGTTCGCGGGGAAGTTGTCGAGACCCAGTACTTC

d_gene: -
abundance: few
v_gene: TRBV2
j_gene: TRBJ2-1
CDR3aa: CASSDRRAETYNEQFF
CDR3nt: TGTGCCAGCAGTGACAGGCGGGCCGAAACCTACAATGAGCAGTTCTTC

d_gene: TRBD1
abundance: -
v_gene: TRBV7-2
j_gene: TRBJ1-3
CDR3aa: CASRGGYGNTIYF
CDR3nt: TGTGCCAGTCGAGGGGGCTATGGAAACACCATATATTTT

d_gene: TRBD1
abundance: once
v_gene: TRBV19
j_gene: TRBJ1-1
CDR3aa: CASSDYRGLGTEAFF
CDR3nt: TGTGCCAGTAGCGACTACAGGGGGCTTGGCACTGAAGCTTTCTTT

d_gene: TRBD1
abundance: few
v_gene: TRBV18
j_gene: TRBJ1-2
CDR3aa: CASSPQGQASGYTF
CDR3nt: TGTGCCAGCTCACCGCAAGGACAGGCAAGTGGCTACACCTTC

d_gene: -
abundance: -
v_gene: TRBV28
j_gene: TRBJ1-6
CDR3aa: CASSTTNSPLHF
CDR3nt: TGTGCCAGCAGTACGACAAATTCACCCCTCCACTTT

d_gene: -
abundance: -
v_gene: TRBV6-1
j_gene: TRBJ2-3
CDR3aa: CASSQNTDTQYF
CDR3nt: TGTGCCAGCAGTCAAAACACAGATACGCAGTATTTT

d_gene: TRBD1
abundance: -
v_gene: TRBV7-9
j_gene: TRBJ1-2
CDR3aa: CASSPDRGFDGYTF
CDR3nt: TGTGCCAGCAGCCCTGACAGGGGCTTCGATGGCTACACCTTC

d_gene: -
abundance: -
v_gene: TRBV5-1
j_gene: TRBJ2-7
CDR3aa: CASSIGHEYEQYF
CDR3nt: TGCGCCAGCAGCATCGGACACGAATACGAGCAGTACTTC